The next 30 T cell receptor beta chains were all read from a single sample in a study of T-cell memory formation after mild COVID-19 (dated by TCRdb to the early 2020s). Receptor libraries were prepared by 5' RACE. The reads were generated on an Illumina NovaSeq 6000. TCRdb reprocessing: public reads trimmed at Q25 with fastp, clones called with MiXCR, in-frame beta chains kept. Merged by CDR3 protein, the rows form single entries marked with the most common genes and DNA. The sample table shows around 440,000 distinct CDR3 sequences, and roughly 20% are seen once. The top ten hold around an eighth of the sample. Source material: PBMCs or a T cell subset sorted from them (not recorded which). The receptor set was obtained from an adult woman who had mild COVID-19 (a few samples of this study predate the infection). The sample titles of this study are shuffled in the database, so cell type and time point are left out; the donor was told from shared clones.

The chain uses TRBV20-1 and TRBJ1-1; no definite D call. CDR3 length equals 12 residues. V was cut by 6 bases and J by 2 bases, with 10 bases left in between. Germline V gene lookup returns CDR1 DFQATT and CDR2 SNEGSKA (reference sequence). The CDR3 DNA follows: TGCAGTGCGGCAAGGGTTAACACTGAAGCTTTCTTT. Translated, it gives CSAARVNTEAFF.

The chain combines TRBV29-1 with TRBJ2-5; 7 bases are a match to TRBD2. CDR3 size: 14 residues. Trimming removed 3 bases from V and 1 base from J; junction bases left unmatched: 5. In germline, CDR1 is SQVTM, CDR2 ANQGSEA. The CDR3 DNA reads as TGCAGCGTTGAGCCTTCGGGAGGCCAAGAGACCCAGTACTTC. Encoded protein: CSVEPSGGQETQYF.

This clonotype turned up a few times. The rearrangement links TRBV12-3 or TRBV12-4 to TRBJ2-1, with 7 positions matching TRBD2. J lost 15 bases, V lost 6 bases, and 11 bases had no gene match. The CDR3 extends over 12 amino acids. Written as DNA, the CDR3 is TGTGCCAGCAGCGATAACAGCGGGATTAGGTTCTTC. Protein: CASSDNSGIRFF.

V is TRBV7-9 and J is TRBJ2-7, with TRBD1 matching 7 bases. Germline CDR1 SEHNR, CDR2 FQNEAQ (reference sequence). CDR3 size: 13 residues. With 2 bases clipped from V and 6 bases from J, the junction kept 4 bases outside the gene matches. The CDR3 DNA follows: TGTGCCAGCAGCTTATCTCCAGGGGGCGAGCAGTACTTC. This gives the protein CASSLSPGGEQYF.

V usage is TRBV11-2 and J usage is TRBJ2-7; 13 positions agree with TRBD2. The CDR3 runs 18 residues. CDR1 is SGHAT and CDR2 is FQNNGV in the germline V gene. Trimming at V came to 3 bases and at J to 0 bases, leaving 8 bases not matched to a gene. CDR3 in DNA: TGTGCCAGCAGCTTGGCCCCGGGACTAGCGGGGAGCTCCTACGAGCAGTACTTC. This encodes CASSLAPGLAGSSYEQYF.

This clonotype has only a few counts. CDR3 coding DNA: TGTGCCAGCTCACCGGACAGGGCCCTTAATTCACCCCTCCACTTT. Translation gives CASSPDRALNSPLHF. V gene TRBV18 combines with J gene TRBJ1-6, with 8 bases identical to TRBD1. In germline, CDR1 is KGHSH, CDR2 LQKENI. CDR3 length: 15 amino acids. The V and J ends lost 3 bases and 6 bases, in that order; junction bases with no gene match: 4.

This chain uses TRBV11-2 with TRBJ2-1; D unresolved. The ends were cut back, 4 bases at V and 6 bases at J, with 16 bases in the middle. The CDR3 spans 15 residues. Germline V gene sequence: CDR1 SGHAT, CDR2 FQNNGV. CDR3 DNA sequence: TGTGCCAGCAGCTACGGTGCCGGGTGGTCCAATGAGCAGTTCTTC. Residues: CASSYGAGWSNEQFF.

The rearrangement uses TRBV6-1 and TRBJ1-2; 7 bases agree with TRBD1. The CDR3 runs 15 residues. Germline assignment: CDR1 MNHNS and CDR2 SASEGT. The V and J ends lost 6 bases and 4 bases, in that order; junction bases with no gene match: 11. CDR3 amino acids: CASRPPIRDSYGYTF. Here the CDR3 DNA reads TGTGCCAGCAGACCACCTATCCGGGACAGCTATGGCTACACCTTC.

This clonotype was counted many times. The rearrangement uses TRBV5-6 and TRBJ1-1, with D possibly TRBD1 on 6 matching bases. The CDR3 runs 18 residues. The germline V gene encodes CDR1 SGHDT and CDR2 YYEEEE. Trimming stripped 4 bases from V and 0 bases from J, with 22 bases between. The CDR3 DNA follows: TGTGCCAGCAGCCCGGAGGAGGTGGGGGCCCCTTTGAACACTGAAGCTTTCTTT. Protein product: CASSPEEVGAPLNTEAFF.

This clonotype came up once. The chain couples TRBV19 to TRBJ2-7; D is unclear. In germline, CDR1 is LNHDA, CDR2 SQIVND (reference sequence). Trimming stripped 10 bases from V and 0 bases from J, with 13 bases between. The CDR3 is 13 amino acids. This CDR3 reads CATVDWSSYEQYF. DNA for the CDR3: TGTGCCACCGTAGACTGGAGCTCCTACGAGCAGTACTTC.

This clonotype was seen a few times. The V gene is TRBV9, the J gene TRBJ2-7, with 8 positions matching TRBD1. The CDR3 spans 14 residues. V lost 0 bases and J lost 7; bases outside the gene matches: 6. Per the germline V gene, CDR1 is SGDLS and CDR2 is YYNGEE. In DNA, the CDR3 is TGTGCCAGCAGCGTAGGCAGGGGGCTAGAGGAGCAGTACTTC. It is translated as CASSVGRGLEEQYF.

The V gene is TRBV27, the J gene TRBJ2-5; 7 bases match TRBD1. The junction had 11 bases not matched to a gene; V was cut back by 5 bases and J by 5 bases. The CDR3 sequence is 15 residues long. Germline assignment: CDR1 MNHEY and CDR2 SMNVEV (reference sequence). The CDR3 region has the DNA TGTGCCAGCAGTGGACGACAGGGCATCGGGGAGACCCAGTACTTC. Translating it yields CASSGRQGIGETQYF.

The rearrangement links TRBV12-3 or TRBV12-4 to TRBJ2-5, with 9 bases fitting TRBD1. The trim removed 4 bases at V and 2 bases at J, leaving 5 bases unmatched. CDR3 length: 15 residues. This CDR3 is CASSYRTGVQETQYF. The DNA of the CDR3 is TGTGCCAGCAGTTATAGGACAGGGGTACAAGAGACCCAGTACTTC.

The chain joins TRBV6-2 or TRBV6-3 to TRBJ1-1; D call uncertain. CDR3 length: 16 amino acids. The V and J ends lost 6 bases and 2 bases respectively, with 19 bases between them. From germline, CDR1 is MNHEY and CDR2 SVGEGT. As DNA, the CDR3 is TGTGCCAGCAGCCTTAGGGTGGTCCCACCCAACACTGAAGCTTTCTTT. Translation gives CASSLRVVPPNTEAFF.

This clonotype was observed at least ten times. The chain joins TRBV12-3 or TRBV12-4 to TRBJ2-3, with unresolved D. The length of the CDR3 is 18 residues. V lost 4 bases to trimming and J lost 10 bases, with 30 bases between them. CDR3 residues: CASSSADSTVGIRRSQYF. The DNA of the CDR3 is TGTGCCAGCAGTTCCGCTGACTCCACGGTGGGGATAAGACGGTCGCAGTATTTT.

The chain links TRBV9 to TRBJ2-7; D might be TRBD1 or TRBD2, each matching 5 bases. CDR3 size: 13 residues. Germline CDR1 and CDR2: SGDLS and YYNGEE. Trimming took off 7 bases at V and 0 bases at J, with 11 bases between the two ends. The CDR3 region has the DNA TGTGCCAGCGCCGGGGCTCCCTCCTACGAGCAGTACTTC. This translates into CASAGAPSYEQYF.

This clonotype showed up just a few times. The V call is TRBV18, the J call TRBJ2-3; the D is unclear. Trimming stripped 2 bases from V and 2 bases from J, with 14 bases between. The CDR3 is 16 amino acids. In germline, CDR1 is KGHSH, CDR2 LQKENI. CDR3 DNA sequence: TGTGCCAGCTCACCATGGCCGAAACCGAACACAGATACGCAGTATTTT. It translates to CASSPWPKPNTDTQYF.

The J gene is TRBJ2-2, the V gene TRBV4-1; D gene unclear. Between the trimmed V and J ends, which lost 4 bases and 5 bases, there was a span of 11 bases. Germline V gene lookup returns CDR1 MGHRA and CDR2 YSYEKL. The CDR3 loop spans 14 amino acids. In nucleotides, the CDR3 is TGCGCCAGCAGCCCGGGTCAGCAGACCGGGGAGCTGTTTTTT. It is translated as CASSPGQQTGELFF.

This clonotype was counted between two and nine times. J is TRBJ1-1 and V is TRBV3-1; D perhaps matches TRBD1 (5 bases). Germline CDR1 reads LGHDT; CDR2 reads YNNKEL (reference sequence). The CDR3 contains 13 residues. The V and J ends lost 1 base and 9 bases respectively, with 12 bases between them. This CDR3 reads CASSQATGEKAFF. CDR3 nucleotide sequence: TGTGCCAGCAGCCAAGCCACGGGGGAAAAAGCTTTCTTT.

The chain joins TRBV6-4 to TRBJ1-2, with D unresolved. The CDR3 has 14 residues. Trimming cost V 5 bases and J 4 bases, with 14 bases left between them. In germline, CDR1 is MRHNA, CDR2 SNTAGT. CDR3 sequence: CASSSTAGSYGYTF. CDR3 DNA: TGTGCCAGCAGTTCAACGGCGGGATCCTATGGCTACACCTTC.

The chain joins TRBV11-2 to TRBJ1-2, with D perhaps matching TRBD1 (6 bases). Trimming removed 5 bases from V and 4 bases from J, with 20 bases in between. Germline V gives CDR1 SGHAT, CDR2 FQNNGV. The CDR3 loop spans 16 amino acids. The CDR3 DNA is TGTGCCAGCAGCCCCGCCAGGGGTCCTAACGGCTATGGCTACACCTTC. The encoded protein is CASSPARGPNGYGYTF.

This clonotype was counted between two and nine times. The CDR3 bases are TGTGCCAGCAGCTTACTAGCGGGAGGGCCAAACACCGGGGAGCTGTTTTTT. Its protein product is CASSLLAGGPNTGELFF. The rearrangement links TRBV7-6 to TRBJ2-2; TRBD2 matches at 12 bases. Germline loops: CDR1 SGHVS, CDR2 FNYEAQ. V lost 2 bases and J lost 2; bases outside the gene matches: 3. The CDR3 runs to 17 residues.

In this sample, this clonotype turned up a few times. The chain combines TRBV7-8 with TRBJ2-6; D could derive from TRBD1 or TRBD2 (5 bases each). Looked up from germline, CDR1 is SGHVS and CDR2 is FQNEAQ. This CDR3 comprises 18 residues. V gave up 1 base and J gave up 2 bases, with 15 bases separating them. CDR3 nucleotide sequence: TGTGCCAGCAGCTTAGGGGGGTCCACGGGACCTGGGGCCAACGTCCTGACTTTC. Translation gives CASSLGGSTGPGANVLTF. The whole variable domain, remainder taken from reference TRBV7-8 and TRBJ2-6, is GAGVSQSPRYKVAKRGQDVALRCDPISGHVSLFWYQQALGQGPEFLTYFQNEAQLDKSGLPSDRFFAERPEGSVSTLKIQRTQQEDSAVYLCASSLGGSTGPGANVLTFGAGSRLTVL.

The chain couples TRBV6-5 to TRBJ2-3; possible D gene TRBD2, 5 bases. Per germline, CDR1 MNHEY and CDR2 SVGAGI. The ends were cut back, 8 bases at V and 0 bases at J, with 24 bases in the middle. The CDR3 is 18 amino acids. CDR3 amino acids: CASLPQSGTSVSTDTQYF. The CDR3 nucleotides read TGTGCCAGCCTACCTCAGAGCGGAACCTCAGTAAGCACAGATACGCAGTATTTT.

This chain links TRBV7-3 with TRBJ1-1; TRBD1 agrees at 7 bases. Unmatched junction bases numbered 2, after V lost 4 bases and J lost 3 bases. Germline CDR1 reads SGHTA; CDR2 reads FQGTGA. This CDR3 has 13 amino acids. This CDR3 is CASSWDSYTEAFF. The CDR3 nucleotides read TGTGCCAGCAGCTGGGACAGCTACACTGAAGCTTTCTTT.

This clonotype has just a few counts. V is TRBV25-1 and J is TRBJ2-7; 11 nucleotides align to TRBD1. J gave up 5 bases and V 8 bases, and 2 bases lay outside the gene matches. CDR1 and CDR2 (germline): MGHDK, SYGVNS. There are 12 residues in the CDR3. CDR3 bases: TGTGCCAGCCCGGGACAGGGGGACGAGCAGTACTTC. It encodes CASPGQGDEQYF.

The chain combines TRBV7-9 with TRBJ2-3; 9 nucleotides agree with TRBD2. The J segment lost 0 bases and the V segment lost 1 base, leaving 5 bases of the junction unmatched. The germline CDR1 and CDR2 sequences are SEHNR and FQNEAQ (reference sequence). The CDR3 runs 17 residues. The CDR3 nucleotides read TGTGCCAGCAGCTTAGGCTCCCTAGCGGGGAGCACAGATACGCAGTATTTT. It encodes CASSLGSLAGSTDTQYF.

V usage is TRBV12-3 or TRBV12-4 and J usage is TRBJ2-7; TRBD1 aligns across 7 bases. The CDR3 is 15 residues long. The V gene end was trimmed by 4 bases and the J gene end by 2 bases; junction bases not matched to a gene: 8. DNA of the CDR3: TGTGCCAGCAGTTACTCCGGGACAGCCACCTACGAGCAGTACTTC. This codes for CASSYSGTATYEQYF.

The rearrangement uses TRBV10-3 and TRBJ1-2, with 12 nucleotides matching TRBD1. Germline V gene lookup returns CDR1 ENHRY and CDR2 SYGVKD. The V and J ends lost 3 bases and 14 bases, in that order; junction bases with no gene match: 7. This CDR3 has 13 residues. The CDR3 nucleotides read TGTGCCATCAGTGACCGGGACAGGGGGCAAGGTACCTTC. Translating gives CAISDRDRGQGTF.

V gene TRBV25-1 combines with J gene TRBJ1-2, with D uncertain. Germline lookup yields CDR1 MGHDK and CDR2 SYGVNS. The CDR3 has 14 amino acids. V was shortened by 6 bases and J by 3 bases, with 14 bases between the two germline ends. The CDR3 loop reads CASSEVGPDYGYTF. The DNA for the CDR3 is TGTGCCAGCAGCGAGGTGGGCCCTGACTATGGCTACACCTTC.